The 19 T cell receptor beta chains below were found in one sample sequenced in a study of shared clonotypes between healthy human individuals. The repertoire was sequenced with immunoSEQ multiplex PCR; TCRdb's copy has only in-frame clones and lacks some. The data hold about 2.4 million clones, with 80% to 95% observed a single time. Material for sequencing was naive CD4+ T cells from PBMCs. Documented subset: CD45RA+ positively selected. These receptors all stem from a man aged 18 to 29 in good health. Some clones in this sample may be carry-over from other donors' samples.

The chain has TRBV5-1 and TRBJ2-7; 7 bases are a match to TRBD2. The germline CDR1 and CDR2 sequences are SGHRS and YFSETQ. V was clipped by 0 bases and J by 3 bases; unmatched bases: 9. This CDR3 comprises 16 residues. The CDR3 loop is CASSLDGRQSHYEQYF. Here the CDR3 DNA reads TGCGCCAGCAGCTTGGACGGGAGGCAGTCCCACTACGAGCAGTACTTC.

The chain carries TRBV27 and TRBJ1-1; TRBD1 might be the D (6 bases). V gave up 8 bases and J gave up 6 bases, with 16 bases separating them. CDR1 is MNHEY, CDR2 SMNVEV, per germline (reference sequence). This CDR3 comprises 13 residues. The DNA for the CDR3 is TGTGCCAGCGCCGGTTGGGACAAATCTGAAGCTTTCTTT. Its translation is CASAGWDKSEAFF.

The chain recombines TRBV2 with TRBJ2-1; no clear D gene. V shed 6 bases and J shed 1 base, with 10 bases lying between them. The CDR3 length is 14 residues. CDR1 and CDR2 from the germline V gene are SNHLY and FYNNEI. The DNA of the CDR3 is TGTGCCAGCAGGGTCTCCGAATCCTACAATGAGCAGTTCTTC. This encodes CASRVSESYNEQFF.

This clone was found once. The genes are TRBV19 and TRBJ2-3; 11 bases line up with TRBD2. The CDR3 runs 16 residues. Germline V gives CDR1 LNHDA, CDR2 SQIVND (reference sequence). V was clipped by 3 bases and J by 2 bases; unmatched bases: 4. The CDR3: CASSIWTSGFTDTQYF. CDR3 DNA sequence: TGTGCCAGTAGTATCTGGACTAGCGGGTTCACAGATACGCAGTATTTT.

The chain carries TRBV6-1 and TRBJ2-5; D is undetermined. The germline V and J ends were trimmed by 8 bases and 5 bases, with 12 bases remaining between them. The CDR3 length is 12 residues. CDR1 and CDR2 (germline): MNHNS, SASEGT. The CDR3 DNA sequence: TGTGCCAGCGGCCGTGCCTTTGAGACCCAGTACTTC. Encoded protein: CASGRAFETQYF.

The genes are TRBV6-6 and TRBJ2-1; D may be TRBD2 (7 bases). CDR1 is MNHNY and CDR2 is SVGAGI in the germline V gene (reference sequence). This CDR3 spans 15 amino acids. V was cut by 10 bases and J by 8 bases, with 24 bases left in between. CDR3 residues: CATSIHGGLWHEQFF. The CDR3 nucleotides read TGTGCCACCTCAATACACGGGGGGCTGTGGCATGAGCAGTTCTTC.

This clone was counted a single time. The rearrangement uses TRBV27 and TRBJ1-1; D is undetermined. Looked up from germline, CDR1 is MNHEY and CDR2 is SMNVEV (reference sequence). The CDR3 length is 14 residues. The V end was cut by 2 bases, the J end by 2 bases, with 9 bases between. The CDR3 here is CASSLVGKNTEAFF. In DNA form, the CDR3 reads TGTGCCAGCAGTTTAGTGGGGAAAAACACTGAAGCTTTCTTT.

The V call is TRBV15, the J call TRBJ2-7; D may match TRBD1 or TRBD2 (5 bases each). Germline assignment: CDR1 LNHNV and CDR2 YYDKDF (reference sequence). The CDR3 runs 14 residues. With 3 bases removed from V and 2 bases from J, the gap between germline ends came to 11 bases. CDR3 sequence (DNA): TGTGCCACCAGCAGTAGGGGACCTCCCTACGAGCAGTACTTC. Amino acids: CATSSRGPPYEQYF.

The chain's CDR3 is CAISRTTPSGELFF. Here the CDR3 DNA reads TGTGCCATCAGCCGGACCACCCCATCCGGGGAGCTGTTTTTT. The chain joins TRBV10-3 to TRBJ2-2; D uncertain. The CDR3 covers 14 residues. The V end lost 6 bases, the J end lost 6 bases, and 14 bases lay between the germline ends. Germline CDR1 reads ENHRY; CDR2 reads SYGVKD.

The chain is built from TRBV28 and TRBJ2-1; 7 bases fit TRBD2. The length of the CDR3 is 12 residues. Germline CDR1 and CDR2: MDHEN and SYDVKM. Trimming at V came to 6 bases and at J to 15 bases, leaving 11 bases not matched to a gene. The CDR3 sequence: CASRGGGSSRFF. CDR3 nucleotides: TGTGCCAGCAGGGGTGGCGGGAGCAGTCGGTTCTTC.

This clone was detected once. CDR3 sequence (DNA): TGTGCCAGCAGCCTTAGTGACAGGGCCTATGGAAACACCATATATTTT. This encodes CASSLSDRAYGNTIYF. This chain joins TRBV7-2 and TRBJ1-3, with 7 nucleotides matching TRBD1. CDR1 is SGHTA, CDR2 FQGNSA, per germline. The J segment lost 3 bases and the V segment lost 5 bases, leaving 10 bases of the junction unmatched. CDR3 length equals 16 residues.

The chain uses TRBV5-1 and TRBJ1-3; unclear D gene. CDR1 SGHRS and CDR2 YFSETQ come from the germline V gene. The CDR3 is 12 amino acids. V lost 5 bases and J lost 9, with 12 bases in between. Here the CDR3 DNA reads TGCGCCAGCAGGGACGTCCGTGGCACCATATATTTT. It is translated as CASRDVRGTIYF.

The chain couples TRBV7-2 to TRBJ2-3, with a possible D match to TRBD2 (5 bases). CDR3 length: 14 residues. Trimming shortened V by 1 base and J by 6 bases, and 11 bases separated the two germline ends. Germline V gene lookup returns CDR1 SGHTA and CDR2 FQGNSA. In DNA form, the CDR3 reads TGTGCCAGCAGCTTAGGAGGGTGGAGGGATACGCAGTATTTT. This sequence encodes CASSLGGWRDTQYF.

The chain combines TRBV6-5 with TRBJ1-1, with 7 nucleotides matching TRBD1. V lost 6 bases, J lost 7 bases, and 14 bases stayed unmatched. The CDR3 totals 15 residues. CDR1 is MNHEY and CDR2 is SVGAGI in the germline V gene. The DNA of the CDR3 is TGTGCCAGCAGGTTAGAGTGGGACAGCTTGAATGAAGCTTTCTTT. Residues: CASRLEWDSLNEAFF.

The V call is TRBV27, the J call TRBJ1-6, with a possible D match to TRBD1 (5 bases). The V gene lost 6 bases and the J gene lost 8 bases, with 14 bases spanning the gap. The germline V gene encodes CDR1 MNHEY and CDR2 SMNVEV (reference sequence). The CDR3 runs to 14 residues. CDR3 loop: CASSYGTPYSPLHF. The CDR3 region has the DNA TGTGCCAGCAGCTATGGGACGCCTTATTCACCCCTCCACTTT.

The chain joins TRBV5-1 to TRBJ2-1, with 14 bases aligning to TRBD2. The germline gives CDR1 SGHRS, CDR2 YFSETQ. V lost 3 bases to trimming and J lost 6 bases; unmatched junction nucleotides: 5. The CDR3 totals 16 residues. CDR3 DNA: TGCGCCAGCAGCTCCCGACTAGCGGGAGGGATCAATGAGCAGTTCTTC. This gives the protein CASSSRLAGGINEQFF.

This chain joins TRBV18 and TRBJ2-7, with D possibly TRBD1 on 5 matching bases. The CDR3 contains 17 residues. Per the germline V gene, CDR1 is KGHSH and CDR2 is LQKENI. Trimming took 0 bases from V and 1 from J, leaving 16 bases between them. CDR3 coding DNA: TGTGCCAGCTCACCACCGGCTGGGGCCGCTACGTCCTACGAGCAGTACTTC. Its translation: CASSPPAGAATSYEQYF.

The J gene is TRBJ1-5, the V gene TRBV6-5; D perhaps matches TRBD1 (5 bases). The ends were cut back, 0 bases at V and 2 bases at J, with 11 bases in the middle. Germline assignment: CDR1 MNHEY and CDR2 SVGAGI. The CDR3 totals 16 residues. The CDR3 sequence is CASSYSSGTGNQPQHF. CDR3 coding DNA: TGTGCCAGCAGTTACTCTTCGGGGACGGGCAATCAGCCCCAGCATTTT.

The V and J genes are TRBV7-9 and TRBJ2-2; 15 nucleotides align to TRBD2. Germline trimming cut 3 bases from V and 4 bases from J; bases unmatched to any gene: 6. The CDR3 is 18 residues long. From germline, CDR1 is SEHNR and CDR2 FQNEAQ (reference sequence). The CDR3 loop is CASSFRTSGRAPTGELFF. As DNA, the CDR3 is TGTGCCAGCAGCTTTCGGACTAGCGGGAGGGCCCCCACCGGGGAGCTGTTTTTT.